This entry lists 22 T cell receptor beta chains sequenced from one sample in a study of T cell responses to AZD1222 COVID-19 vaccine. Some clones are missing from TCRdb's copy, which holds only in-frame ones; the method was immunoSEQ multiplex PCR. This repertoire shows roughly 100,000 clones, about 93% found once; its top ten account for 5%. Sequenced material: peripheral blood, taken on day 0 of AZD1222 vaccination. These receptors were collected from an adult in good health.

The J gene is TRBJ2-1, the V gene TRBV5-1; 11 bases fit TRBD2. The CDR3 totals 16 residues. Germline V gene data show CDR1 as SGHRS and CDR2 as YFSETQ. Germline trimming cut 3 bases from V and 8 bases from J; bases unmatched to any gene: 10. The CDR3 loop is CASSWGRLAGRDEQFF. CDR3 nucleotide sequence: TGCGCCAGCAGCTGGGGGCGACTAGCGGGAAGGGATGAGCAGTTCTTC.

The CDR3 nucleotides read TGTGCCAGTAGTCTTCCGACGGCCACAATCCATTATGGCTACACCTTC. Translated: CASSLPTATIHYGYTF. V usage is TRBV19 and J usage is TRBJ1-2, with D unclear. CDR3 length: 16 amino acids. Germline V CDR1 and CDR2: LNHDA, SQIVND (reference sequence). V lost 5 bases and J 5 bases, leaving 21 bases between the germline ends.

The chain joins TRBV12-1 to TRBJ2-1; TRBD1 is taken as the D call from the table, unchecked against the DNA. TRBV12-1 is given as a pseudogene. The CDR3 runs 13 residues. This chain's CDR3 is CASSFTAYNEQFF. The CDR3 region has the DNA TGTGCCAGCAGCTTTACAGCCTACAATGAGCAGTTCTTC.

The gene calls are TRBV29-1 and TRBJ2-7, with D possibly being TRBD2 (5 bases). The CDR3 runs 15 residues. Germline V gene sequence: CDR1 SQVTM, CDR2 ANQGSEA. V shed 5 bases and J shed 1 base, with 18 bases lying between them. This CDR3 is CSVTIAPGSSYEQYF. As DNA, the CDR3 is TGCAGCGTTACCATCGCCCCGGGGTCATCCTACGAGCAGTACTTC.

The J gene is TRBJ1-6, the V gene TRBV6-1, with a tentative D call TRBD1 (5 bases). The germline V and J ends were trimmed by 1 base and 5 bases, with 9 bases remaining between them. The V gene's germline CDR1 is MNHNS and CDR2 SASEGT. The CDR3 has 15 amino acids. The CDR3 nucleotides read TGTGCCAGCAGTGAAGTTTCGGGGGATAATTCACCCCTCCACTTT. Its protein product is CASSEVSGDNSPLHF.

The V call is TRBV6-6, the J call TRBJ1-1; D is uncertain. The CDR3 spans 13 residues. V was pared by 0 bases and J by 2 bases, with 4 bases between. Germline loops: CDR1 MNHNY, CDR2 SVGAGI (reference sequence). CDR3 sequence (DNA): TGTGCCAGCAGTTACTCGATCAACACTGAAGCTTTCTTT. It translates to CASSYSINTEAFF.

The CDR3 nucleotides read TGTGCCAGCAGCTTTACAGCTAGTGAAAAACTGTTTTTT. Its protein is CASSFTASEKLFF. V gene TRBV11-3 combines with J gene TRBJ1-4, with D unclear. The CDR3 has 13 amino acids. V shed 3 bases and J shed 7 bases, with 9 bases lying between them. Germline assignment: CDR1 SGHNT and CDR2 YENEEA.

The genes are TRBV3-1 (or the pseudogene TRBV3-2) and TRBJ1-3; unclear D gene. V lost 2 bases, J lost 5 bases, and 16 bases lay in between. This CDR3 comprises 16 residues. Germline V gives CDR1 LGHDT, CDR2 YNNKEL (reference sequence). CDR3 residues: CASSQSEQRPRNTIYF. The DNA for the CDR3 is TGTGCCAGCAGCCAATCGGAACAGAGGCCAAGAAACACCATATATTTT.

The J gene is TRBJ2-1, the V gene TRBV18; 7 bases align to TRBD1. Trimming removed 6 bases from V and 2 bases from J; junction bases left unmatched: 7. From germline, CDR1 is KGHSH and CDR2 LQKENI. The CDR3 spans 15 residues. The CDR3 sequence: CASSPNRGPYNEQFF. The CDR3 DNA reads as TGTGCCAGCTCTCCCAACAGGGGACCCTACAATGAGCAGTTCTTC.

The sample holds one count of this clone. V and J are TRBV5-1 and TRBJ1-2; 8 bases match TRBD1. The J segment lost 8 bases and the V segment lost 0 bases, leaving 3 bases of the junction unmatched. This CDR3 comprises 13 residues. Per the germline V gene, CDR1 is SGHRS and CDR2 is YFSETQ. CDR3 nucleotide sequence: TGCGCCAGCAGCTTGGGGACAGGGCGCGGCTACACCTTC. It yields the protein CASSLGTGRGYTF.

The V call is TRBV15, the J call TRBJ2-5, with D unresolved. The CDR3 extends over 14 amino acids. The V gene's germline CDR1 is LNHNV and CDR2 YYDKDF (reference sequence). Trimming took 4 bases from V and 4 from J, leaving 13 bases between them. CDR3 DNA sequence: TGTGCCACCAGCAACACAGTGGGGTTAGAGACCCAGTACTTC. Its protein product is CATSNTVGLETQYF.

This rearrangement joins TRBV19 to TRBJ1-2; TRBD1 matches 7 bases. The V and J ends lost 3 bases and 3 bases, in that order; junction bases with no gene match: 1. Per the germline V gene, CDR1 is LNHDA and CDR2 is SQIVND (reference sequence). The CDR3 runs to 13 residues. This chain's CDR3 is CASSIQGDYGYTF. In DNA, the CDR3 is TGTGCCAGTAGTATCCAGGGGGACTATGGCTACACCTTC.

This chain connects TRBV30 to TRBJ2-7; tentative D call: TRBD2 (6 bases). V lost 0 bases, J lost 7 bases, and 13 bases lay in between. Germline lookup yields CDR1 GTSNPN and CDR2 SVGIG (reference sequence). CDR3 length: 13 residues. The CDR3: CAWSVGGVGEQYF. The CDR3 DNA reads as TGTGCCTGGAGTGTAGGCGGGGTAGGGGAGCAGTACTTC.

The genes are TRBV10-1 and TRBJ2-1, with a weak D call TRBD1 (5 bases). Germline V lookup: CDR1 WNHNN, CDR2 SYGVQD (reference sequence). CDR3 length: 13 amino acids. Trimming cost V 2 bases and J 15 bases, with 17 bases left between them. In DNA, the CDR3 is TGCGCCAGCAGTGAGCTTCGGACCAGCACAGGGTTCTTC. Its protein product is CASSELRTSTGFF.

The chain carries TRBV19 and TRBJ1-5, with D possibly matching TRBD1 (6 bases). The CDR3 is made up of 15 amino acids. Trimming took 1 base from V and 7 from J, leaving 14 bases between them. Germline V lookup: CDR1 LNHDA, CDR2 SQIVND (reference sequence). This chain's CDR3 is CASSIGVQGFQPQHF. The CDR3 DNA is TGTGCCAGTAGTATAGGTGTGCAGGGGTTCCAGCCCCAGCATTTT.

The DNA of the CDR3 is TGTGCCAGCAGCTTTAACCCAAATCAGCCCCAGCATTTT. Amino acids: CASSFNPNQPQHF. The chain employs TRBV5-6 and TRBJ1-5; D gene uncertain. The V gene's germline CDR1 is SGHDT and CDR2 YYEEEE. V was cut by 2 bases and J by 4 bases, with 7 bases left in between. CDR3 length equals 13 residues.

The V call is TRBV27, the J call TRBJ2-7, with 7 bases matching TRBD1. V lost 9 bases to trimming and J lost 1 base; unmatched junction nucleotides: 6. Germline V gene sequence: CDR1 MNHEY, CDR2 SMNVEV (reference sequence). The CDR3 sequence is 13 residues long. The CDR3 spells CARDRDGSYEQYF. Here the CDR3 DNA reads TGTGCCAGAGACAGGGATGGGTCCTACGAGCAGTACTTC.

The gene calls are TRBV28 and TRBJ2-7; a weak D match, TRBD2 (6 bases). V gave up 2 bases and J gave up 0 bases, with 17 bases separating them. The germline gives CDR1 MDHEN, CDR2 SYDVKM. This CDR3 has 17 amino acids. CDR3 sequence reads: CASSLPAGSGFSYEQYF. In nucleotides, the CDR3 is TGTGCCAGCAGTTTACCTGCCGGAAGCGGGTTCTCCTACGAGCAGTACTTC.

The CDR3, as DNA: TGTGCCAGTAGTATCTGGACTAGCGGGGGGACCTACAATGAGCAGTTCTTC. It yields the protein CASSIWTSGGTYNEQFF. This chain uses TRBV19 with TRBJ2-1; 14 positions match TRBD2. Germline lookup yields CDR1 LNHDA and CDR2 SQIVND (reference sequence). This CDR3 has 17 residues. V shed 3 bases, J shed 2 bases, and the junction held 3 bases outside the gene matches. Full variable domain (remainder filled in from reference TRBV19 and TRBJ2-1): DGGITQSPKYLFRKEGQNVTLSCEQNLNHDAMYWYRQDPGQGLRLIYYSQIVNDFQKGDIAEGYSVSREKKESFPLTVTSAQKNPTAFYLCASSIWTSGGTYNEQFFGPGTRLTVL.

This clone came up a few times. This chain connects TRBV6-5 to TRBJ2-7, with 8 bases aligning to TRBD1. Germline V lookup: CDR1 MNHEY, CDR2 SVGAGI. The V gene end was trimmed by 0 bases and the J gene end by 9 bases; junction bases not matched to a gene: 10. The CDR3 is 15 residues long. The CDR3 protein is CASSYSPQGAFGQYF. The CDR3 nucleotides read TGTGCCAGCAGTTACTCCCCCCAGGGGGCCTTCGGGCAGTACTTC.

This sequence joins TRBV10-3 and TRBJ2-3, with 8 bases matching TRBD2. Per the germline V gene, CDR1 is ENHRY and CDR2 is SYGVKD. V lost 4 bases and J lost 3; bases outside the gene matches: 6. There are 15 residues in the CDR3. The CDR3 nucleotides read TGTGCCATCAGTGGGGTTAGCGGGAAGACAGATACGCAGTATTTT. Translation gives CAISGVSGKTDTQYF.

As concerns this clone: The identical CDR3 is also encoded by other nucleotide sequences in the sample. This chain links TRBV30 with TRBJ1-5; possible D gene TRBD1, 5 bases. The CDR3 spans 13 residues. Trimming took off 1 base at V and 4 bases at J, with 8 bases between the two ends. CDR1 is GTSNPN, CDR2 SVGIG, per germline (reference sequence). The CDR3 DNA is TGTGCCTGGAGTGCCGGGGGGAATCAGCCCCAGCATTTT. Protein product: CAWSAGGNQPQHF.